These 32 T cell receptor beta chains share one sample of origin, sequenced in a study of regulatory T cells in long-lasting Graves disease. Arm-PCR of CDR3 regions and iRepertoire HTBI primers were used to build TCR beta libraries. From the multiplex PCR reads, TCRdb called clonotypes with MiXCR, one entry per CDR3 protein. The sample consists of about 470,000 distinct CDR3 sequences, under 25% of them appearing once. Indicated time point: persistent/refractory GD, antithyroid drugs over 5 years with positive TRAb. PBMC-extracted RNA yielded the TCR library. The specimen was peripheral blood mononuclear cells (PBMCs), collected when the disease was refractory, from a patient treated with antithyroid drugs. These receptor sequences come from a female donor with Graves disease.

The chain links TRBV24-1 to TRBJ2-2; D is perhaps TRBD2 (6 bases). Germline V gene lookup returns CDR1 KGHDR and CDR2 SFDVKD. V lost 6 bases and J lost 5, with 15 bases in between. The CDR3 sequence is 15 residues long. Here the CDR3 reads CATSTHSGGTGELFF. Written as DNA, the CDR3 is TGTGCCACCAGTACCCATAGCGGCGGAACCGGGGAGCTGTTTTTT.

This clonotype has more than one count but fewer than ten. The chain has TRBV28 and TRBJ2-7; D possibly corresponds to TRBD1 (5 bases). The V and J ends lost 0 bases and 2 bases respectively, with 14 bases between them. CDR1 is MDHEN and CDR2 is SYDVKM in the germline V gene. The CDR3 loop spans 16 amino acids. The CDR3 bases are TGTGCCAGCAGTTTATGGCAGGGAATCGTTACCTACGAGCAGTACTTC. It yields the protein CASSLWQGIVTYEQYF.

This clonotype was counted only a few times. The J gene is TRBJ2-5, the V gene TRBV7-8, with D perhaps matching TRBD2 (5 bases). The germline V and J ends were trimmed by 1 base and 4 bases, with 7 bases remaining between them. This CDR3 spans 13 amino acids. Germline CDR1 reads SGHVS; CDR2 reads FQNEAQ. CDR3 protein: CASSLELAETQYF. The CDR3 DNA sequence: TGTGCCAGCAGCTTAGAGCTAGCAGAGACCCAGTACTTC.

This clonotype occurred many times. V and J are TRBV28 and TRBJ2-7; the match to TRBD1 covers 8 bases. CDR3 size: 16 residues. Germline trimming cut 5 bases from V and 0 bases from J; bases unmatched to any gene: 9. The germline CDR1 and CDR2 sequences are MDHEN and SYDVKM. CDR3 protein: CASSIRGQDGSYEQYF. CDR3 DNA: TGTGCCAGCAGTATACGGGGACAGGACGGCTCCTACGAGCAGTACTTC.

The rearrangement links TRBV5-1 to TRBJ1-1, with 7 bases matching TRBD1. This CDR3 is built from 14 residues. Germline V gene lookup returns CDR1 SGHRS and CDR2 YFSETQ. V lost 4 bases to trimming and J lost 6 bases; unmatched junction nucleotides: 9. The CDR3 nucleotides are TGCGCCAGCAGCCCGCACAGGGGTGGCGCTGAAGCTTTCTTT. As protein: CASSPHRGGAEAFF.

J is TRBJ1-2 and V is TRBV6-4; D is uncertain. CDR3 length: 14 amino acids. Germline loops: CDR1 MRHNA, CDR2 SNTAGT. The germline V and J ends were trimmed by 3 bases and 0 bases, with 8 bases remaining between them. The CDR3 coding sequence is TGTGCCAGCAGTGAAAACAGCGCTAACTATGGCTACACCTTC. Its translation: CASSENSANYGYTF.

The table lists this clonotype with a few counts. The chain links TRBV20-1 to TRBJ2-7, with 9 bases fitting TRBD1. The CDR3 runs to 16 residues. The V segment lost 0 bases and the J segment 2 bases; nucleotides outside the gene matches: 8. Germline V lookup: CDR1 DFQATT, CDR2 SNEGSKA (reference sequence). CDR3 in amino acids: CSARDQNRQGAYEQYF. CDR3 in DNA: TGCAGTGCTAGAGATCAGAATCGACAGGGGGCCTACGAGCAGTACTTC.

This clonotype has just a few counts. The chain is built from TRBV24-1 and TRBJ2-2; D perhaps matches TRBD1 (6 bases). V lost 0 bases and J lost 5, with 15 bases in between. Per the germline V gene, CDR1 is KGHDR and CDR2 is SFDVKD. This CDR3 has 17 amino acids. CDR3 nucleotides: TGTGCCACCAGTGATTTGTGGGACACCCTGGGAACCGGGGAGCTGTTTTTT. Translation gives CATSDLWDTLGTGELFF.

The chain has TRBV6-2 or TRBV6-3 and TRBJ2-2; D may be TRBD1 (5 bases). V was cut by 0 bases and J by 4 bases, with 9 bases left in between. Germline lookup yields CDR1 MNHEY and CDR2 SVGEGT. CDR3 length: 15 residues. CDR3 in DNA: TGTGCCAGCAGTTACTCCAGGGAAGGCACCGGGGAGCTGTTTTTT. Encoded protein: CASSYSREGTGELFF.

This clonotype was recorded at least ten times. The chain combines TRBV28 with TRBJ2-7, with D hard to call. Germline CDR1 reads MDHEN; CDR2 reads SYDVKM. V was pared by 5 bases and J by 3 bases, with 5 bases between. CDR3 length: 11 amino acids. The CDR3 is CASSPFYEQYF. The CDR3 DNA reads TGTGCCAGCAGTCCCTTCTACGAGCAGTACTTC.

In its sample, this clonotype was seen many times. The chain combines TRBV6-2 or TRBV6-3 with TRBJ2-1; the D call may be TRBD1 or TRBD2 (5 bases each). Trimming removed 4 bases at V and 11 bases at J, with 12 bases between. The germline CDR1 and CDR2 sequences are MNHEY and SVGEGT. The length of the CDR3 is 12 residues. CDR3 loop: CASSLPGTKQFF. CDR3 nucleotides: TGTGCCAGCAGTTTACCCGGGACCAAGCAGTTCTTC.

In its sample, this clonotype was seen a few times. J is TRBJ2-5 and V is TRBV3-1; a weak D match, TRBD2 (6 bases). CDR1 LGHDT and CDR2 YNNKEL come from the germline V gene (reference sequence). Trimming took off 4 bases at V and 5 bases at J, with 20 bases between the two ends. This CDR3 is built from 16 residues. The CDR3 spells CASSPGLTGVGETQYF. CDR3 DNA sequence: TGTGCCAGCAGCCCGGGGCTCACGGGAGTTGGGGAGACCCAGTACTTC.

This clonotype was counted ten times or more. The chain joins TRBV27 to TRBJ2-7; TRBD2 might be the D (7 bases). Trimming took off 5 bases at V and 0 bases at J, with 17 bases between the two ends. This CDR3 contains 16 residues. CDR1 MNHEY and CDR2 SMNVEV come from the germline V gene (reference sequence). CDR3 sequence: CASSAQGRGGSYEQYF. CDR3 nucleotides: TGTGCCAGCAGTGCCCAGGGAAGGGGGGGCTCCTACGAGCAGTACTTC.

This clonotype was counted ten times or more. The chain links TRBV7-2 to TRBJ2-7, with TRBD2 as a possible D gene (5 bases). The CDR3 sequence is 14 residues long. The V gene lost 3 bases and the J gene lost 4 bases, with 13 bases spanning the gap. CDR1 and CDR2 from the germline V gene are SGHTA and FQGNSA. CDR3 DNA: TGTGCCAGCAGCTTGGACTCGCATCTATACGAGCAGTACTTC. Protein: CASSLDSHLYEQYF.

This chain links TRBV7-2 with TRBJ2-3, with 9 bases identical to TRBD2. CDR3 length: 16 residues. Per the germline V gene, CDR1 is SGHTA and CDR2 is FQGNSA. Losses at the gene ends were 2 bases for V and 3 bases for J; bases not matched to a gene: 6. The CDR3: CASSLRLAGPTDTQYF. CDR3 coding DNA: TGTGCCAGCAGCTTAAGGCTAGCGGGACCGACAGATACGCAGTATTTT.

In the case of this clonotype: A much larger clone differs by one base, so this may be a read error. The CDR3, as DNA: TGCAGTGCTAGTCCAACAGGGACCACCGGGGAGCTGTCTTTT. Amino acids: CSASPTGTTGELSF. This chain uses TRBV20-1 with TRBJ2-2; tentative D call: TRBD1 (6 bases). Germline lookup yields CDR1 DFQATT and CDR2 SNEGSKA (reference sequence). The CDR3 runs 14 residues.

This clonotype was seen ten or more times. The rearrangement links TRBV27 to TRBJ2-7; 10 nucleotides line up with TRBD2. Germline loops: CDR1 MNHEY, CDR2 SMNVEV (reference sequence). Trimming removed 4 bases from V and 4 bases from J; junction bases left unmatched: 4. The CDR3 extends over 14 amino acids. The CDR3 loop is CASSSPAGGYEQYF. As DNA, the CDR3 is TGTGCCAGCAGTTCCCCAGCGGGAGGGTACGAGCAGTACTTC.

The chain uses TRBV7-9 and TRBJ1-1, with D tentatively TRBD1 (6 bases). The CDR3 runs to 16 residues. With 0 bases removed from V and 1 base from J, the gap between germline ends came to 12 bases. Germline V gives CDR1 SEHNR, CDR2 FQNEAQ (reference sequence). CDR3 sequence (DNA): TGTGCCAGCAGCTTAGCAGGGGGGGGTCCGAACACTGAAGCTTTCTTT. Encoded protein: CASSLAGGGPNTEAFF.

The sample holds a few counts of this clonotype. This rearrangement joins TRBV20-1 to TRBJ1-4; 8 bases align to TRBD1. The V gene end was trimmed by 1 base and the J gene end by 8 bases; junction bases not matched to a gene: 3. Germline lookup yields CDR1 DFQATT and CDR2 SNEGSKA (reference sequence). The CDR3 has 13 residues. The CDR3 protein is CSARVRGLEKLFF. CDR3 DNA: TGCAGTGCTAGAGTCAGGGGGCTGGAAAAACTGTTTTTT.

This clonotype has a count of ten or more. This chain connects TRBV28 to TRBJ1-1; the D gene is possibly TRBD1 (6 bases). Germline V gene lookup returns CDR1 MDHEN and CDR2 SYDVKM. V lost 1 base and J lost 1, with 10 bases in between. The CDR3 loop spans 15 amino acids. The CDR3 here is CASSLFGQPNTEAFF. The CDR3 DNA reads TGTGCCAGCAGTTTATTCGGACAGCCGAACACTGAAGCTTTCTTT.

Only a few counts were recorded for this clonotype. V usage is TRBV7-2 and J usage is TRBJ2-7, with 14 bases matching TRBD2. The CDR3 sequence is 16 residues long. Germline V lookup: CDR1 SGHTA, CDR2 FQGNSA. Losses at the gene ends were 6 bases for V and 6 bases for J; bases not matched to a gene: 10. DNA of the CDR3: TGTGCCAGCAGGCAAAGGGGGACTAGCGGGGGAGGCGAGCAGTACTTC. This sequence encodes CASRQRGTSGGGEQYF. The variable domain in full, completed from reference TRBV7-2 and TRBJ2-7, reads GAGVSQSPSNKVTEKGKDVELRCDPISGHTALYWYRQSLGQGLEFLIYFQGNSAPDKSGLPSDRFSAERTGGSVSTLTIQRTQQEDSAVYLCASRQRGTSGGGEQYFGPGTRLTVT.

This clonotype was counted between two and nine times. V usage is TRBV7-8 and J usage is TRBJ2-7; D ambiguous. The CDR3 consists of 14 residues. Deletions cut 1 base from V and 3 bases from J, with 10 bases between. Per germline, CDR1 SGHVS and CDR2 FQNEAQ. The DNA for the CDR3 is TGTGCCAGCAGCTTAGGGCTACAACTCTACGAGCAGTACTTC. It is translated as CASSLGLQLYEQYF.

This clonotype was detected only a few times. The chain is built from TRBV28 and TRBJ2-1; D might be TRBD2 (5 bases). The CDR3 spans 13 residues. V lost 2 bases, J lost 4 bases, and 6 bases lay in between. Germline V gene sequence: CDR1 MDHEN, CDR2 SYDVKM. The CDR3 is CASSLRLYNEQFF. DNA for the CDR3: TGTGCCAGCAGTTTAAGACTATACAATGAGCAGTTCTTC.

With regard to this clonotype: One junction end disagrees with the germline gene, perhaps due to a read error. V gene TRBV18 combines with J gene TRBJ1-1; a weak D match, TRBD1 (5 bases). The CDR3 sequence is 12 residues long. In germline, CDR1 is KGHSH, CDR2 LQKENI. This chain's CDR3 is CASPPTRTEAFF. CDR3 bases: TGTGCCAGCCCACCGACTCGGACAGAAGCTTTCTTT.

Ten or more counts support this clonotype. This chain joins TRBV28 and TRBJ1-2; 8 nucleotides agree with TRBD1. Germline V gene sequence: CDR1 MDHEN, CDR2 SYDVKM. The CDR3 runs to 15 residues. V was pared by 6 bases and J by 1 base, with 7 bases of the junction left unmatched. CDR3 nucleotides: TGTGCCAGCAGAGCAGTCGACAGGGGTAACTATGGCTACACCTTC. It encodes CASRAVDRGNYGYTF.

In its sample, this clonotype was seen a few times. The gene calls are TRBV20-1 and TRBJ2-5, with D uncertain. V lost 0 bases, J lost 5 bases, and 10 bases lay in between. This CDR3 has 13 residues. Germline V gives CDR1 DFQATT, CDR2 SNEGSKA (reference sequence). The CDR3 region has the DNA TGCAGTGCTAGAGAGGAGTTTTTGGAGACCCAGTACTTC. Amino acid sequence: CSAREEFLETQYF.

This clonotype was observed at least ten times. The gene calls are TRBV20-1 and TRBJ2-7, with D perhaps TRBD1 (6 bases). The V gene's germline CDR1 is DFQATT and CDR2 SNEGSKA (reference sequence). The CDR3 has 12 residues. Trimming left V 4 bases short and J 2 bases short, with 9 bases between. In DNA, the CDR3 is TGCAGTGCTACAGGACAGACCTACGAGCAGTACTTC. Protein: CSATGQTYEQYF.

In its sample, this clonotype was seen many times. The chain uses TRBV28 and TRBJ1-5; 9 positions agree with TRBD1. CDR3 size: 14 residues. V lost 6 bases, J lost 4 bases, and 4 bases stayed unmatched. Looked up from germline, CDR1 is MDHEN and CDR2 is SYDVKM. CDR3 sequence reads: CASSHGQGNQPQHF. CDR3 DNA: TGTGCCAGCAGCCATGGACAGGGGAATCAGCCCCAGCATTTT.

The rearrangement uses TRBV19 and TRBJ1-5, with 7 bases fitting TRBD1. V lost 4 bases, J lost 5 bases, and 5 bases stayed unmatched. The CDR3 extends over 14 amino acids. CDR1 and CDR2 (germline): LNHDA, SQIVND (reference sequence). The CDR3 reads CASSRGQTYQPQHF. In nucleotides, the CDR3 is TGTGCCAGTAGTAGGGGACAGACTTATCAGCCCCAGCATTTT.

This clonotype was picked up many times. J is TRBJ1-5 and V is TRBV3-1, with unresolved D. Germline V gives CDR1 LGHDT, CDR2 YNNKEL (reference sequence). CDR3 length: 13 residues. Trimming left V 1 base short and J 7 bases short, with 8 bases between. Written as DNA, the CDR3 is TGTGCCAGCAGCCAAGGGAGAGAGCAGCCCCAGCATTTT. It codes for CASSQGREQPQHF.

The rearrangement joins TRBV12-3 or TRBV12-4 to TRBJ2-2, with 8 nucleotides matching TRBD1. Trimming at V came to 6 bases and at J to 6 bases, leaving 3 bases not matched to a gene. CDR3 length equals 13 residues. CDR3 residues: CASSTRGPGELFF. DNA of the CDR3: TGTGCCAGCAGCACCAGGGGGCCCGGGGAGCTGTTTTTT.

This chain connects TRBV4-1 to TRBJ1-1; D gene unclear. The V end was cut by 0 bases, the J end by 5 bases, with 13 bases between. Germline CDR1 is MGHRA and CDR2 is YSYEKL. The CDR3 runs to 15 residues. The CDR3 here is CASSQESSGRTEAFF. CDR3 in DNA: TGCGCCAGCAGCCAAGAAAGCTCCGGGAGGACTGAAGCTTTCTTT.